These 6 T cell receptor beta chains came from one sample sequenced in a study of cytomegalovirus exposure and HLA in healthy donors. PCR employed 60 Vbeta and 13 Jbeta primers. The protocol was immunoSEQ multiplex PCR, while the TCRdb copy is restricted to in-frame clones and leaves out a portion. This table holds about 140,000 clones, 65% to 70% found once. Sequenced: PBMCs. These receptors originate from a man aged 30-40 years in good health and CMV-seropositive.

CDR3 bases: TGTGCCAGCACAAATTGGGGGGGGACGTCCGGCTATGGCTACACCTTC. Protein sequence: CASTNWGGTSGYGYTF. The rearrangement uses TRBV27 and TRBJ1-2; D possibly corresponds to TRBD1 (5 bases). The CDR3 runs 16 residues. V shed 7 bases and J shed 4 bases, with 22 bases lying between them. Germline CDR1 is MNHEY and CDR2 is SMNVEV (reference sequence).

The CDR3, as DNA: TGTGCTAGTGGTTTTTCGCGGGGGACATCCTACGAGCAGTACTTC. Protein: CASGFSRGTSYEQYF. V and J are TRBV12-5 and TRBJ2-7, with D possibly TRBD2 on 7 matching bases. The CDR3 is 15 amino acids. V lost 3 bases, J lost 1 base, and 13 bases lay in between. Germline lookup yields CDR1 LGHNT and CDR2 FRNRAP.

The chain joins TRBV27 to TRBJ2-2; D is perhaps TRBD1 (6 bases). CDR3 length equals 15 residues. Germline CDR1 reads MNHEY; CDR2 reads SMNVEV (reference sequence). Trimming stripped 6 bases from V and 5 bases from J, with 16 bases between. The CDR3 sequence: CASSHTQGMTGELFF. The CDR3 DNA follows: TGTGCCAGCAGCCACACCCAGGGGATGACCGGGGAGCTGTTTTTT.

This clone was detected once. The chain combines TRBV18 with TRBJ2-1, with 7 bases matching TRBD2. Germline assignment: CDR1 KGHSH and CDR2 LQKENI. After removal of 6 bases from V and 7 bases from J, the junction contained 6 bases not matched to a gene. The CDR3 has 13 residues. The chain's CDR3 is CASSAGEENEQFF. The CDR3 bases are TGTGCCAGCTCTGCGGGAGAGGAGAATGAGCAGTTCTTC.

Comment on this clone: Lacking the conserved final phenylalanine or tryptophan, this CDR3 likely reflects a read error. The rearrangement joins TRBV5-1 to TRBJ1-1; 8 bases are shared with TRBD1. This CDR3 is 17 amino acids long. CDR1 is SGHRS, CDR2 YFSETQ, per germline. V trimming: 2 bases; J trimming: 5 bases; junction bases outside the gene matches: 14. As DNA, the CDR3 is TGCGCCAGCAGCTTAGACCCGCGCGGACAGGGAGGAACTGAAGCTTTCATT. Residues: CASSLDPRGQGGTEAFI.

The chain employs TRBV11-2 and TRBJ1-1; 9 nucleotides match TRBD1. CDR1 SGHAT and CDR2 FQNNGV come from the germline V gene. The V segment lost 1 base and the J segment 3 bases; nucleotides outside the gene matches: 12. The CDR3 is 18 residues long. CDR3 nucleotides: TGTGCCAGCAGCTTAGGATACAGGGGGCGCGGGGTGGACACTGAAGCTTTCTTT. Protein: CASSLGYRGRGVDTEAFF.